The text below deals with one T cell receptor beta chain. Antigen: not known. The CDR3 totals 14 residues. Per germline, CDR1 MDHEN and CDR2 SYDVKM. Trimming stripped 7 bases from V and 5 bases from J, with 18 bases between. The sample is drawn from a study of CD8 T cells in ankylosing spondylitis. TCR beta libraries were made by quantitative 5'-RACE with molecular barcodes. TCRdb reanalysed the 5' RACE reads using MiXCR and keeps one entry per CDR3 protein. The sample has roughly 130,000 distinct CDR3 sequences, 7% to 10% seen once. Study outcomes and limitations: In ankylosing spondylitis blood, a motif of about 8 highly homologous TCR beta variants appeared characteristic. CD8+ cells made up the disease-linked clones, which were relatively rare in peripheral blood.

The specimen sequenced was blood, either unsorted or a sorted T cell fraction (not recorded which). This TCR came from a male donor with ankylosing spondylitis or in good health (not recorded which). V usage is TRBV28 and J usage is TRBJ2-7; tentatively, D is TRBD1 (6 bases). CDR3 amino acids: CASITGTRRNEQYF. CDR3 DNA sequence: TGTGCCAGCATTACCGGGACACGGCGAAACGAGCAGTACTTC. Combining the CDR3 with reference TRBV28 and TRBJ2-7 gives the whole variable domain DVKVTQSSRYLVKRTGEKVFLECVQDMDHENMFWYRQDPGLGLRLIYFSYDVKMKEKGDIPEGYSVSREKKERFSLILESASTNQTSMYLCASITGTRRNEQYFGPGTRLTVT.